These 21 T cell receptor beta chains share one sample of origin, sequenced in a study of blood T cell repertoires in COVID-19. Some clones are missing from TCRdb's copy, which holds only in-frame ones; the method was immunoSEQ multiplex PCR. The sample lists 120,000 or so clones; about 70% were seen once. The specimen sequenced was peripheral blood. These receptors came from a woman aged 70-85 years with acute or convalescent COVID-19.

This clone was detected a few times. V is TRBV10-1 and J is TRBJ2-3, with TRBD2 as a possible D gene (6 bases). Trimming pared 6 bases from V and 0 bases from J, leaving 16 bases between. The CDR3 extends over 16 amino acids. Germline lookup yields CDR1 WNHNN and CDR2 SYGVQD (reference sequence). The CDR3 loop reads CASRGGGDGSTDTQYF. DNA of the CDR3: TGCGCCAGCAGGGGGGGTGGGGACGGCAGCACAGATACGCAGTATTTT.

A few counts support this clone. The rearrangement joins TRBV25-1 to TRBJ2-7; TRBD1 matches at 8 bases. Germline V gene data show CDR1 as MGHDK and CDR2 as SYGVNS. The CDR3 consists of 15 residues. The V gene end was trimmed by 2 bases and the J gene end by 5 bases; junction bases not matched to a gene: 8. CDR3: CASSEKGQGPHEQYF. As DNA, the CDR3 is TGTGCCAGCAGTGAAAAAGGACAGGGTCCCCACGAGCAGTACTTC.

This chain connects TRBV12-3 or TRBV12-4 to TRBJ2-2; D unclear. CDR3 length: 12 amino acids. The V end lost 6 bases, the J end lost 12 bases, and 14 bases lay between the germline ends. The CDR3 region has the DNA TGTGCCAGCAGCTCCGAGGCAGTAAAGCTGTTTTTT. It encodes CASSSEAVKLFF.

J is TRBJ1-1 and V is TRBV28; no reliable D call. Between the trimmed V and J ends, which lost 4 bases and 1 base, there was a span of 13 bases. CDR1 and CDR2 from the germline V gene are MDHEN and SYDVKM. The CDR3 consists of 15 residues. DNA of the CDR3: TGTGCCAGCAGTTCCGTGACAACCGCGAACACTGAAGCTTTCTTT. Translation gives CASSSVTTANTEAFF.

This chain uses TRBV12-3 or TRBV12-4 with TRBJ2-2, with D maybe TRBD2 (5 bases). Trimming removed 8 bases at V and 5 bases at J, with 9 bases between. The CDR3 is 12 residues long. The CDR3 sequence is CASQTGTGELFF. The CDR3 DNA is TGTGCCAGCCAGACGGGAACCGGGGAGCTGTTTTTT.

The rearrangement uses TRBV30 and TRBJ2-3; D is perhaps TRBD1 (6 bases). The CDR3 sequence is 12 residues long. Germline V lookup: CDR1 GTSNPN, CDR2 SVGIG (reference sequence). Trimming took off 3 bases at V and 4 bases at J, with 8 bases between the two ends. The CDR3 sequence: CAWRGGSDTQYF. CDR3 coding DNA: TGTGCCTGGAGAGGGGGATCAGATACGCAGTATTTT.

This clone was counted ten times or more. The chain recombines TRBV27 with TRBJ2-7; 9 positions match TRBD1. This CDR3 contains 15 residues. V lost 4 bases, J lost 3 bases, and 7 bases stayed unmatched. Germline V gene lookup returns CDR1 MNHEY and CDR2 SMNVEV (reference sequence). Written as DNA, the CDR3 is TGTGCCAGCAGTTCACGGACAGGGGAGAGCTACGAGCAGTACTTC. As protein: CASSSRTGESYEQYF.

This chain links TRBV6-2 or TRBV6-3 with TRBJ2-7, with 10 bases identical to TRBD1. Germline V gene data show CDR1 as MNHEY and CDR2 as SVGEGT. Trimming at V came to 5 bases and at J to 1 base, leaving 5 bases not matched to a gene. This CDR3 has 15 amino acids. CDR3 nucleotides: TGTGCCAGCAGTCCGACAGGGGGCGGTTCCTACGAGCAGTACTTC. This sequence encodes CASSPTGGGSYEQYF.

The chain links TRBV27 to TRBJ2-7; D remains unclear. The CDR3 length is 16 residues. Trimming took off 1 base at V and 4 bases at J, with 17 bases between the two ends. The germline CDR1 and CDR2 sequences are MNHEY and SMNVEV (reference sequence). The CDR3 DNA reads TGTGCCAGCAGTTTATATCGTGCAGGATTGATTTACGAGCAGTACTTC. Its protein is CASSLYRAGLIYEQYF.

This clone was recorded once. The genes are TRBV19 and TRBJ1-4; D gene ambiguous. This CDR3 region has 15 residues. V shed 1 base and J shed 7 bases, with 13 bases lying between them. Germline-derived CDR1 and CDR2 are LNHDA and SQIVND (reference sequence). In DNA form, the CDR3 reads TGTGCCAGTAGTATAGGAATCCCCGGAGGTGAAAAACTGTTTTTT. Amino acid sequence: CASSIGIPGGEKLFF.

The chain joins TRBV6-5 to TRBJ2-2, with D maybe TRBD1 (6 bases). The V and J ends lost 6 bases and 5 bases respectively, with 13 bases between them. CDR1 and CDR2 from the germline V gene are MNHEY and SVGAGI. This CDR3 has 14 amino acids. CDR3 amino acids: CASRGGEGTGELFF. CDR3 DNA: TGTGCCAGCAGAGGGGGAGAAGGAACCGGGGAGCTGTTTTTT.

The chain uses TRBV2 and TRBJ2-7; perhaps TRBD1 as D (5 bases). The CDR3 extends over 15 amino acids. CDR1 and CDR2 from the germline V gene are SNHLY and FYNNEI. Trimming removed 2 bases at V and 6 bases at J, with 17 bases between. CDR3 in DNA: TGTGCCAGCAGTGAAAGGAGATCCCAGGGTCGCGAGCAGTACTTC. Protein product: CASSERRSQGREQYF.

The chain has TRBV3-1 (or the pseudogene TRBV3-2) and TRBJ2-3, with 7 bases lining up with TRBD1. Trimming removed 0 bases from V and 1 base from J; junction bases left unmatched: 4. The CDR3 extends over 16 amino acids. Germline CDR1 is LGHDT and CDR2 is YNNKEL (reference sequence). Here the CDR3 reads CASSQEGGEGTDTQYF. DNA of the CDR3: TGTGCCAGCAGCCAAGAAGGGGGCGAAGGCACAGATACGCAGTATTTT.

The chain is built from TRBV6-2 or TRBV6-3 and TRBJ1-5; the D is unclear. The CDR3 has 13 amino acids. CDR1 and CDR2 (germline): MNHEY, SVGEGT. V was pared by 6 bases and J by 3 bases, with 9 bases between. CDR3 DNA sequence: TGTGCCAGCAGCCCCTATCTCAATCAGCCCCAGCATTTT. This translates into CASSPYLNQPQHF.

The rearrangement joins TRBV30 to TRBJ1-1; 7 bases are shared with TRBD1. The germline CDR1 and CDR2 sequences are GTSNPN and SVGIG (reference sequence). This CDR3 has 13 amino acids. Trimming at V came to 4 bases and at J to 1 base, leaving 3 bases not matched to a gene. Written as DNA, the CDR3 is TGTGCCTGGAACAGGGGCTCGAACACTGAAGCTTTCTTT. It translates to CAWNRGSNTEAFF.

The gene calls are TRBV5-1 and TRBJ2-5; 8 nucleotides line up with TRBD1. This CDR3 comprises 15 residues. The V gene end was trimmed by 2 bases and the J gene end by 2 bases; junction bases not matched to a gene: 5. CDR1 and CDR2 (germline): SGHRS, YFSETQ. The CDR3 region is CASSFRTGLQETQYF. The DNA of the CDR3 is TGCGCCAGCAGCTTTAGGACAGGGCTTCAAGAGACCCAGTACTTC.

The sample holds one count of this clone. This chain connects TRBV28 to TRBJ2-7; D not certain. V lost 3 bases and J 2 bases, leaving 11 bases between the germline ends. CDR1 and CDR2 from the germline V gene are MDHEN and SYDVKM. The CDR3 extends over 14 amino acids. The CDR3 loop reads CASSLGIVTYEQYF. DNA of the CDR3: TGTGCCAGCAGTTTGGGCATAGTTACCTACGAGCAGTACTTC.

This sequence joins TRBV27 and TRBJ2-2, with 8 positions matching TRBD1. The CDR3 runs 14 residues. The germline CDR1 and CDR2 sequences are MNHEY and SMNVEV (reference sequence). J was trimmed by 6 bases and V by 2 bases; bases with no gene match: 2. The CDR3 nucleotides read TGTGCCAGCAGTTTAGACAGGGGAGCCGGGGAGCTGTTTTTT. This translates into CASSLDRGAGELFF.

The rearrangement joins TRBV19 to TRBJ1-5, with TRBD1 matching 8 bases. After removal of 5 bases from V and 5 bases from J, the junction contained 5 bases not matched to a gene. This CDR3 is 14 amino acids long. Germline CDR1 is LNHDA and CDR2 is SQIVND (reference sequence). This CDR3 reads CASSLQGAYQPQHF. CDR3 nucleotide sequence: TGTGCCAGTAGTTTGCAGGGGGCATATCAGCCCCAGCATTTT. The full variable domain, rest sourced from reference TRBV19 and TRBJ1-5, is DGGITQSPKYLFRKEGQNVTLSCEQNLNHDAMYWYRQDPGQGLRLIYYSQIVNDFQKGDIAEGYSVSREKKESFPLTVTSAQKNPTAFYLCASSLQGAYQPQHFGDGTRLSIL.

With respect to this clone: A junction boundary mismatches the germline segment, possibly from a read error. The chain employs TRBV3-1 (or the pseudogene TRBV3-2) and TRBJ1-1; tentative D call: TRBD1 (5 bases). CDR1 is LGHDT and CDR2 is YNNKEL in the germline V gene (reference sequence). This CDR3 has 13 residues. CDR3 loop: CASSQEGVVRDSF. The CDR3 DNA follows: TGTGCCAGCAGCCAAGAGGGGGTCGTTAGGGACTCTTTT.

The chain recombines TRBV18 with TRBJ2-7; TRBD2 is a possible D gene (5 bases). V lost 3 bases to trimming and J lost 0 bases, with 9 bases between them. The length of the CDR3 is 14 residues. Germline V CDR1 and CDR2: KGHSH, LQKENI. CDR3 residues: CASSPEAGSYEQYF. CDR3 bases: TGTGCCAGCTCACCTGAGGCGGGCTCCTACGAGCAGTACTTC.